The clone carrying this TCR beta chain occurred many times. The antigen is undetermined. These data are taken from a study of T-cell reconstitution after alpha-beta-depleted transplantation in children. The CDR3 consists of 16 residues. Germline lookup yields CDR1 SGHTA and CDR2 FQGTGA. V dropped 5 bases and J dropped 7; count of bases not matched to a gene: 11. Unique molecular identifiers were used to barcode this TCRbeta library. TCRdb ran MiXCR on the PCR reads and lists one entry per CDR3 protein. The sample lists 600,000 or so distinct CDR3 sequences, around 23% occurring once. Whole-study findings and limits: There were reportedly several hundred expanded graft clones from which alpha-beta T cells came about two months after transplant.

The clonotype was recovered from a boy younger than two who had a stem cell transplant for acute myeloid leukemia, so the T cells may come from the graft donor. The material sequenced was PBMCs, mostly from graft donor cells, taken 360 days after TCRalphabeta/CD19-depleted stem cell transplant. V is TRBV7-3 and J is TRBJ2-2, with 9 positions matching TRBD2. Here the CDR3 DNA reads TGTGCCAGCAGCCTCAGACTAGCGGCCCCCATCGGGGAGCTGTTTTTT. Translating gives CASSLRLAAPIGELFF.